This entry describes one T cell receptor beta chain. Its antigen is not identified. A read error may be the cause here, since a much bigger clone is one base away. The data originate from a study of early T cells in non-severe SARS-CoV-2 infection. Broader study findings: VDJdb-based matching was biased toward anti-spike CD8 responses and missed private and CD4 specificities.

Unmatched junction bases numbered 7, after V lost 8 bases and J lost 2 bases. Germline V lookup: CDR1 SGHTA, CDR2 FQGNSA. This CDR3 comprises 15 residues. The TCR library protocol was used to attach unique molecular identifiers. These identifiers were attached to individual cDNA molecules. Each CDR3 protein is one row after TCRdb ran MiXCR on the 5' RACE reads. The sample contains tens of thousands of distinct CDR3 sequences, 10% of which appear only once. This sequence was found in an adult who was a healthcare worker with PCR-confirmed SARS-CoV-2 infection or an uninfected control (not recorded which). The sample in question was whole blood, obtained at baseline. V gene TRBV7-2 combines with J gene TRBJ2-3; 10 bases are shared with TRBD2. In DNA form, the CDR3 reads TGTGCCAGCGGCTATCTAGCGGGGGCCACAGATACGCAGTATTTT. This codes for CASGYLAGATDTQYF. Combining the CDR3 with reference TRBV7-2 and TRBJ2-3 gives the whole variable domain GAGVSQSPSNKVTEKGKDVELRCDPISGHTALYWYRQSLGQGLEFLIYFQGNSAPDKSGLPSDRFSAERTGGSVSTLTIQRTQQEDSAVYLCASGYLAGATDTQYFGPGTRLTVL.